A single sample gave rise to the 8 T cell receptor beta chains below, sequenced in a study of monozygotic twins with inflammatory bowel disease. No DNA is given; TCRdb re-called the 5' RACE reads and lists each CDR3 protein once. The sample table sets out about 210,000 distinct CDR3 sequences. The sequenced material came from blood. These receptors all come from a human donor with ulcerative colitis or Crohn's disease, or a healthy co-twin of an affected twin (not recorded which).

The chain links TRBV4-2 to TRBJ2-2. The CDR3 spans 15 residues. Looked up from germline, CDR1 is LGHNA and CDR2 is YNFKEQ. CDR3 loop: CASSQNQQRTGELFF.

The chain recombines TRBV24-1 with TRBJ2-2; there is no DNA to check the TCRdb D call of TRBD1. Per germline, CDR1 KGHDR and CDR2 SFDVKD. This CDR3 has 15 amino acids. This CDR3 is CATSAGTGGPRELFF.

The chain uses TRBV7-9 and TRBJ2-1; TCRdb designates TRBD2, a call that cannot be tested without DNA. The CDR3 is 16 residues long. CDR1 is SEHNR and CDR2 is FQNEAQ in the germline V gene (reference sequence). CDR3 loop: CASSLTSGGVMNEQFF.

The genes are TRBV15 and TRBJ2-1; the D call of TRBD1 rests on TCRdb alone, since no DNA is present to check it. Germline loops: CDR1 LNHNV, CDR2 YYDKDF (reference sequence). This CDR3 is 14 amino acids long. This CDR3 is CATSMDRGTNEQFF. The complete variable domain, with remaining parts taken from reference TRBV15 and TRBJ2-1, reads DAMVIQNPRYQVTQFGKPVTLSCSQTLNHNVMYWYQQKSSQAPKLLFHYYDKDFNNEADTPDNFQSRRPNTSFCFLDIRSPGLGDTAMYLCATSMDRGTNEQFFGPGTRLTVL.

This chain links TRBV28 with TRBJ2-2; TCRdb lists TRBD2, though no DNA is available to test this call. The length of the CDR3 is 15 residues. Germline CDR1 and CDR2: MDHEN and SYDVKM. The chain's CDR3 is CASSTGTRNTGELFF.

The rearrangement joins TRBV11-2 to TRBJ2-3; TCRdb returns TRBD1, unconfirmable since there is no DNA. CDR1 SGHAT and CDR2 FQNNGV come from the germline V gene. This CDR3 region has 15 residues. Here the CDR3 reads CASSSGTASTDTQYF.

The chain has TRBV3-1 and TRBJ1-5; the D call of TRBD1 rests on TCRdb alone, since no DNA is present to check it. Germline CDR1 reads LGHDT; CDR2 reads YNNKEL (reference sequence). CDR3 length: 15 residues. The CDR3 loop reads CASSIGQGRLQPQHF.

V gene TRBV6-1 combines with J gene TRBJ1-4. The length of the CDR3 is 15 residues. Germline V gene sequence: CDR1 MNHNS, CDR2 SASEGT. CDR3 residues: CASSESHGTNEKLFF.